This T cell receptor beta chain was sequenced in a study of shared clonotypes between healthy human individuals. Study-wide background: A donor's plate count was three for CD4 naive and three for CD4 memory; CD8 naive had two and CD8 memory one.

Donors comprised only Caucasian adults living in Nashville, Tennessee. TCRdb's table, derived via immunoSEQ multiplex PCR, lists solely in-frame clones and lacks some. The table shows over a million clones, with approximately 80% occurring only once. In its sample, this clone was seen a few times. Sequenced sample: memory CD4+ T cells from PBMCs. The subset here: CD45RA-negative fraction. This clonotype was obtained from a young man in good health. Some clones in this sample may be carry-over from other donors' samples.

The CDR3 DNA follows: TGTGCCAGCACCCCCGGACAGGGTCAGCCCCAGCATTTT. This encodes CASTPGQGQPQHF. The chain has TRBV11-3 and TRBJ1-5; TRBD1 matches at 8 bases. Germline values: CDR1 SGHNT, CDR2 YENEEA. The V segment lost 7 bases and the J segment 6 bases; nucleotides outside the gene matches: 5. CDR3 length: 13 amino acids. The whole variable domain, remainder taken from reference TRBV11-3 and TRBJ1-5, is EAGVVQSPRYKIIEKKQPVAFWCNPISGHNTLYWYLQNLGQGPELLIRYENEEAVDDSQLPKDRFSAERLKGVDSTLKIQPAELGDSAVYLCASTPGQGQPQHFGDGTRLSIL.